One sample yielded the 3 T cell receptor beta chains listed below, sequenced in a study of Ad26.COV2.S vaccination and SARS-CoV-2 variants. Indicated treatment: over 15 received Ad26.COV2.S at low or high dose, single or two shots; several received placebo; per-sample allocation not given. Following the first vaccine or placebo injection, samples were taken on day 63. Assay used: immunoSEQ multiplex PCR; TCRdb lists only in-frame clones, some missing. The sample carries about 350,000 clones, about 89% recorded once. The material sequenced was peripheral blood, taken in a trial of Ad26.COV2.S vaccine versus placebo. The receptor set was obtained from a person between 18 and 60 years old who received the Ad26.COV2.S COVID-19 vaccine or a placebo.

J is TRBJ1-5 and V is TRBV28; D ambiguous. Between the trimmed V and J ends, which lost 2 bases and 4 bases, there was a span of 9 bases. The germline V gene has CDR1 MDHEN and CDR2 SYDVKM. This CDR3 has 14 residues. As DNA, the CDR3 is TGTGCCAGCAGTTTAACCGGAGGTAATCAGCCCCAGCATTTT. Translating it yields CASSLTGGNQPQHF.

Written as DNA, the CDR3 is TGTGCCAGCTCACCGGTGGACAGGGCCGAAAAACTGTTTTTT. Residues: CASSPVDRAEKLFF. V and J are TRBV18 and TRBJ1-4; 8 bases fit TRBD1. From germline, CDR1 is KGHSH and CDR2 LQKENI. The CDR3 spans 14 residues. The trim removed 3 bases at V and 8 bases at J, leaving 5 bases unmatched. The whole variable domain, filled in from reference TRBV18 and TRBJ1-4, reads NAGVMQNPRHLVRRRGQEARLRCSPMKGHSHVYWYRQLPEEGLKFMVYLQKENIIDESGMPKERFSAEFPKEGPSILRIQQVVRGDSAAYFCASSPVDRAEKLFFGSGTQLSVL.

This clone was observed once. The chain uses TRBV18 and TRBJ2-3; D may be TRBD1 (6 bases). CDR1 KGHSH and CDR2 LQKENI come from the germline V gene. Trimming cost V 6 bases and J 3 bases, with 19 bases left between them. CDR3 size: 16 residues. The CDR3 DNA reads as TGTGCCAGCTCGCCCACCCAGGGGACCATTACAGATACGCAGTATTTT. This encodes CASSPTQGTITDTQYF.